This T cell receptor beta chain was profiled in a study of shared clonotypes between healthy human individuals. An even split of each subset's genomic DNA across several immunoSEQ plates was performed. This table comes from immunoSEQ multiplex PCR, and its TCRdb copy is limited to in-frame clones, with some not included. Among fewer than 3 million clones, approximately 90% were seen once, and the ten largest hold 0.3% to 0.45%. Germline V CDR1 and CDR2: SNHLY, FYNNEI. The CDR3 has 15 residues. V lost 4 bases, J lost 8 bases, and 13 bases stayed unmatched. As to this clone: The antigen is unknown.

Broader study findings: Relative to clonotypes present in all four donors, those not shared had lower generation probabilities.

The material sequenced was naive CD4+ T cells from PBMCs. The subset was: CD45RA+ positively selected. The receptor's source is a man between 18 and 29 years old in good health. Some clones in this sample may be carry-over from other donors' samples. V and J are TRBV2 and TRBJ2-7, with 8 bases fitting TRBD2. The CDR3, as DNA: TGTGCCAGCAGTGCCCCCCCCTCGGGAGGGTCAAAGCAGTACTTC. It specifies CASSAPPSGGSKQYF.